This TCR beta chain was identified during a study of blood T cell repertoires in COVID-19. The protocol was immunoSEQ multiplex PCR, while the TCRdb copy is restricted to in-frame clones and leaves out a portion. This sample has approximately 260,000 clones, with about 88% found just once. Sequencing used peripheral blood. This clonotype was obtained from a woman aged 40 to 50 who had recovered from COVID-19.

In nucleotides, the CDR3 is TGTGCCAGCAGTCGGCCGGGACTGCCCTACGAGCAGTACTTC. Its translation: CASSRPGLPYEQYF. The gene calls are TRBV28 and TRBJ2-7; D is possibly TRBD2 (6 bases). V lost 5 bases and J 2 bases, leaving 13 bases between the germline ends. Germline CDR1 and CDR2: MDHEN and SYDVKM. The CDR3 consists of 14 residues.